The entry below describes one TCR beta chain. Which antigen it targets is not known. No much larger clone is present one base from it, and per-base qualities are unavailable. These data belong to a study of T cells in Graves' hyperthyroidism and ophthalmopathy (dated by TCRdb to between 2019 and 2020). Describing the broader study: Peripheral blood was collected at initial diagnosis, before any treatment. A discovery cohort of approximately 97 patients, 43 with Graves' ophthalmopathy and more than 55 with stable Graves' hyperthyroidism, was used to find distinguishing TCR V-J signatures. After blood sampling, hyperthyroidism patients were treated with methimazole at a starting dose of 30 mg daily, and ophthalmopathy patients were treated with high-dose intravenous methylprednisolone. The 100 discovery patients were randomly divided into training and test sets at a 7:3 ratio. The paper describes TCR Vbeta CDR3 sequencing of about 140 peripheral blood samples, made up of roughly 45 ophthalmopathy patients, 70 to 75 hyperthyroidism patients and some 17 progressor patients. The study also compared thyroid tissue and blood T-cell repertoires from a handful of Graves' hyperthyroidism patients. Whether ophthalmopathy could be predicted prospectively was tested in an independent validation cohort made up of under 20 hyperthyroidism patients plus 17 patients who later progressed to ophthalmopathy. Paper-wide results and their limitations: Most expanded thyroid clonotypes (frequency above 0.001) were also detected in blood, suggesting blood repertoires may reflect thyroid immune responses. Sample size was not statistically predetermined, and blinding of investigators to group allocation was not performed. In validation, the model predicted progression to ophthalmopathy with approximately 69% sensitivity and roughly 72% specificity, a median of about 6 months before onset. Ophthalmopathy was separated from stable hyperthyroidism by a 13 V-J signature model, with roughly 88% sensitivity and approximately 81% specificity obtained in cross-validation and 80%/75% obtained in testing.

Graves' hyperthyroidism was defined as stable when no progression to ophthalmopathy occurred over 18 months of follow-up. Hyperthyroidism patients were newly diagnosed, had a disease duration of under 2 months, and were aged 18 to 65 years. The study excluded patients with uncontrolled infections, other autoimmune diseases, pregnancy or lactation. Diagnoses were established on the basis of clinical symptoms, serum thyroxine and TRAb, thyroid ultrasound, and orbital computed tomography. Ficoll-Paque density gradient centrifugation was used to isolate PBMCs from 10 ml of fresh peripheral blood. Total RNA was extracted with Trizol reagent, and quality was checked on an Agilent 2100 Bioanalyzer. The CDR3, from cysteine to phenylalanine, totals 16 residues. Solely the CDR3 DNA is kept, with 48 bases framed from the first base. V sheds 0 bases and J sheds 4 bases, leaving 13 bases between their ends. Amplification of TCR beta CDR3 regions was carried out from RNA transcripts. A first-round RT-PCR of the TCR CDR3 used the HTBI primer set with the Qiagen OneStep RT-PCR kit. Libraries were constructed in a second round of multiplex PCR, after which size selection and purification were carried out. Libraries were sequenced paired-end with 100 bp reads on an Illumina HiSeq2000. As for the original processing: SOAPnuke was used to process the raw data, with reads discarded if the reads contained adapters or uncalled bases, had a mean Phred below 15, or lacked an exact constant-primer or identifier match. High-quality paired reads were merged with COPE v1.2.5, and unique nucleotide sequences were defined as clonotypes. MiTCR v1.1 was used to align clonotypes to the IMGT TRBV, TRBD and TRBJ reference segments. Only V-J combinations with frequency above 0.0001, covering approximately 99% of repertoires, were analysed. A TCS score was defined as the ratio of F50 (clonal expansion) to E x V (chaos), with BLOSUM62-based TCRdist applied between CDR3 peptides within each V-J. Welch's t-statistics and random forest reduced 500 to 650 V-J features to 10 to 15, which were used in a naive Bayes classifier (R e1071). Starting from the raw public reads, TCRdb applied fastp trimming at Q25, assembled clones with MiXCR and retained in-frame beta chains. Rows are combined by CDR3 protein, so each entry shows the most common genes and DNA. In this record, the V and J calls reflect TCRdb's handling and not the investigators' own analysis. The sample table contains 400,000 to 500,000 distinct CDR3 sequences; only one count was recorded for roughly 14% of them. Of the sample, 17% is held by the ten largest clones.

The clonotype comes from a woman aged 18-29 years with Graves' hyperthyroidism. The rearrangement combines TRBV12-3 or TRBV12-4 with TRBJ1-3; no D segment can be confidently identified. The sample consisted of blood. The DNA is as follows: TGTGCCAGCAGTTTAGCGCCACCTGAGGGCGGAAACACCATATATTTT. The resulting protein is CASSLAPPEGGNTIYF.